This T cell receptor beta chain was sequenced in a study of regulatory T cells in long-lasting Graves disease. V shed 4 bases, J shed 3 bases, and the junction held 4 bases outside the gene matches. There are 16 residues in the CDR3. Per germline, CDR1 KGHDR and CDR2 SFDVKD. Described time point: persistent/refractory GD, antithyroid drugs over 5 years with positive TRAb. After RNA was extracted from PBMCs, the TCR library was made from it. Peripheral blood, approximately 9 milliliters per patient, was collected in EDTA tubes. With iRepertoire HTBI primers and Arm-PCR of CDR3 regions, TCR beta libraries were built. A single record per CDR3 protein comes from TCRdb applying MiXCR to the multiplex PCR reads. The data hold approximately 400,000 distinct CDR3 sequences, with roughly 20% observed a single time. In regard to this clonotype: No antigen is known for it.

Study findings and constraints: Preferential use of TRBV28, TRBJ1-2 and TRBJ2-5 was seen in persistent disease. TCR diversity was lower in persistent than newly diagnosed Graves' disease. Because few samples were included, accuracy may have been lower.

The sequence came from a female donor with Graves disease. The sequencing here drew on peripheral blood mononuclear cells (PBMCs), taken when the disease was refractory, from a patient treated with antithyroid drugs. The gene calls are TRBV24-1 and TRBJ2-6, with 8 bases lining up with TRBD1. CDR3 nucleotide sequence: TGTGCCACCAGTGACCAAACAGGGGGTGGGGCCAACGTCCTGACTTTC. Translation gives CATSDQTGGGANVLTF.